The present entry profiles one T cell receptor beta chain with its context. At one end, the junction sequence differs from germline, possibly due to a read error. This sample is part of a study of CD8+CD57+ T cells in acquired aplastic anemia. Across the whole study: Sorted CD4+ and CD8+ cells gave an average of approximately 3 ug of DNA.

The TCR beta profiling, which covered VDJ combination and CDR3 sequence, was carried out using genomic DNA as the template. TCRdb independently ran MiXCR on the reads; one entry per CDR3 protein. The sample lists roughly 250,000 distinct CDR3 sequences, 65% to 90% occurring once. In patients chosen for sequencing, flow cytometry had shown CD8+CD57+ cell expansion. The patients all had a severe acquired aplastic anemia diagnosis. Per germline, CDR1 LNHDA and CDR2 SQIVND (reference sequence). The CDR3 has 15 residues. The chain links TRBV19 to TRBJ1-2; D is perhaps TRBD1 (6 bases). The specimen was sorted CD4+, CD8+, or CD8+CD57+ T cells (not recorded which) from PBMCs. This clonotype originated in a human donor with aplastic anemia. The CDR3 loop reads CASSTGGGVIYGYTF. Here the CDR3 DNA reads TGTGCCAGCAGTACGGGGGGGGGCGTCATCTATGGCTACACCTTC. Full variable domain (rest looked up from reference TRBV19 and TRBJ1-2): DGGITQSPKYLFRKEGQNVTLSCEQNLNHDAMYWYRQDPGQGLRLIYYSQIVNDFQKGDIAEGYSVSREKKESFPLTVTSAQKNPTAFYLCASSTGGGVIYGYTFGSGTRLTVV.